These 6 T cell receptor beta chains originate from one sample sequenced in a study of tumor-infiltrating lymphocytes in primary liver carcinoma. Taking about 18-32 mg of unsorted bulk tissue, the authors co-extracted RNA and DNA. A constant-region primer primed TCR beta cDNA synthesis from about 490 ng of total RNA. Modified slightly, ARM-PCR produced TCR beta libraries over three nested multiplex PCR rounds. A C-beta reverse primer and TRBV1-TRBV30 forward primers served in each of the first two PCR rounds, at 10 cycles apiece. TCRdb recomputed calls from the multiplex PCR reads with MiXCR, one row per CDR3 protein. The sample carries approximately 110,000 distinct CDR3 sequences, around 62% recorded once. The sequencing sample was made of liver tumor tissue from sampling region 1. Sample subset: tumor region T1, superior pole. The receptors were sampled from an older woman with primary liver carcinoma and hepatitis B virus infection.

This chain uses TRBV5-1 with TRBJ2-7; no reliable D call. The germline V and J ends were trimmed by 2 bases and 0 bases, with 18 bases remaining between them. Germline CDR1 is SGHRS and CDR2 is YFSETQ. The CDR3 extends over 17 amino acids. CDR3 bases: TGCGCCAGCAGCTTCGTCCCAGCCGATTATAGCTCCTACGAGCAGTACTTC. This sequence encodes CASSFVPADYSSYEQYF. The complete variable domain, with remaining parts taken from reference TRBV5-1 and TRBJ2-7, reads KAGVTQTPRYLIKTRGQQVTLSCSPISGHRSVSWYQQTPGQGLQFLFEYFSETQRNKGNFPGRFSGRQFSNSRSEMNVSTLELGDSALYLCASSFVPADYSSYEQYFGPGTRLTVT.

On this clonotype: In this CDR3 the conserved last residue, phenylalanine or tryptophan, is missing, so a read error is likely. The chain joins TRBV10-2 to TRBJ2-1; possible D gene TRBD1, 5 bases. The germline gives CDR1 WSHSY, CDR2 SAAADI. Trimming cost V 10 bases and J 7 bases, with 20 bases left between them. The CDR3 is 14 residues long. DNA of the CDR3: TGCGCCATCAGGGCCCTCGAGTCCGTGAATGAGCAGTTCATC. Encoded protein: CAIRALESVNEQFI.

This clonotype occurred a few times. The V call is TRBV29-1, the J call TRBJ1-1; D is perhaps TRBD1 (5 bases). The V end was cut by 6 bases, the J end by 0 bases, with 20 bases between. Germline CDR1 is SQVTM and CDR2 is ANQGSEA. This CDR3 contains 16 residues. The CDR3: CSVLDGGERMNTEAFF. CDR3 nucleotides: TGCAGCGTGCTAGACGGGGGGGAACGGATGAACACTGAAGCTTTCTTT. The full variable domain, completed using reference TRBV29-1 and TRBJ1-1, is SAVISQKPSRDICQRGTSLTIQCQVDSQVTMMFWYRQQPGQSLTLIATANQGSEATYESGFVIDKFPISRPNLTFSTLTVSNMSPEDSSIYLCSVLDGGERMNTEAFFGQGTRLTVV.

As to this clonotype: A much larger clone differs from this one at a single base, so this may be a read error. This sequence joins TRBV29-1 and TRBJ2-3, with unresolved D. CDR1 is SQVTM, CDR2 ANQGSEA, per germline. This CDR3 contains 17 residues. CDR3 protein: CNANTIARISSTDTQYF. The CDR3 DNA follows: TGCAACGCCAACACAATTGCCAGGATTTCTAGCACAGATACGCAGTATTTT.

For this clonotype: The junction shows a germline mismatch at one end, possibly a read error. The rearrangement uses TRBV28 and TRBJ2-5; D uncertain. This CDR3 region has 14 residues. The germline gives CDR1 MDHEN, CDR2 SYDVKM. CDR3 in amino acids: CASSLHWKAETQYF. The CDR3 DNA reads TGTGCCAGCAGTTTACACTGGAAAGCAGAGACCCAGTATTTC. Looking up the rest from reference TRBV28 and TRBJ2-5 gives the full variable domain: DVKVTQSSRYLVKRTGEKVFLECVQDMDHENMFWYRQDPGLGLRLIYFSYDVKMKEKGDIPEGYSVSREKKERFSLILESASTNQTSMYLCASSLHWKAETQYFGPGTRLLVL.

This clonotype appeared a few times. The chain uses TRBV5-4 and TRBJ2-1; no firm D call. The CDR3 loop spans 17 amino acids. The germline CDR1 and CDR2 sequences are SGHNT and YYREEE (reference sequence). Trimming left V 0 bases short and J 0 bases short, with 13 bases between. CDR3: CASSLGWRRSSYNEQFF. The CDR3 coding sequence is TGTGCCAGCAGCTTGGGATGGCGAAGGAGCTCCTACAATGAGCAGTTCTTC.